A single sample is the source of the 8 T cell receptor beta chains below, sequenced in a study of blood T cell repertoires in COVID-19. Assay used: immunoSEQ multiplex PCR; TCRdb lists only in-frame clones, some missing. Of fewer than 85,000 clones listed, around 90% are singletons. The sequencing sample was made of peripheral blood. Every receptor here comes from a human donor in a cohort sampled during active COVID-19.

This clone was found a few times. This chain links TRBV5-6 with TRBJ1-4; TRBD1 matches at 8 bases. The germline gives CDR1 SGHDT, CDR2 YYEEEE. The CDR3 is made up of 14 amino acids. After removal of 2 bases from V and 8 bases from J, the junction contained 5 bases not matched to a gene. The CDR3 here is CASSFGQGREKLFF. The CDR3 nucleotides are TGTGCCAGCAGCTTCGGACAGGGAAGGGAAAAACTGTTTTTT.

The V call is TRBV19, the J call TRBJ1-1; maybe TRBD1 (5 bases). This CDR3 region has 17 residues. The germline CDR1 and CDR2 sequences are LNHDA and SQIVND (reference sequence). The V end lost 6 bases, the J end lost 5 bases, and 25 bases lay between the germline ends. The CDR3 coding sequence is TGTGCCAGTAGCCTATACCTCGGGGCCCGCAGCGGGACTGAAGCTTTCTTT. Translating gives CASSLYLGARSGTEAFF.

The rearrangement links TRBV5-6 to TRBJ2-7; 8 nucleotides match TRBD2. The V and J ends lost 3 bases and 2 bases, in that order; junction bases with no gene match: 10. Germline assignment: CDR1 SGHDT and CDR2 YYEEEE. The CDR3 is 16 amino acids. DNA of the CDR3: TGTGCCAGCAGCTCGTATACTAGCGGTGCCACCTACGAGCAGTACTTC. Its protein is CASSSYTSGATYEQYF.

This chain uses TRBV11-2 with TRBJ2-7; 8 nucleotides line up with TRBD2. CDR1 and CDR2 (germline): SGHAT, FQNNGV. V shed 4 bases, J shed 4 bases, and the junction held 6 bases outside the gene matches. The CDR3 sequence is 14 residues long. In DNA form, the CDR3 reads TGTGCCAGCAGCTCTTTAGCGGGGCAGTACGAGCAGTACTTC. Translating gives CASSSLAGQYEQYF. The complete variable domain, with remaining parts taken from reference TRBV11-2 and TRBJ2-7, reads EAGVAQSPRYKIIEKRQSVAFWCNPISGHATLYWYQQILGQGPKLLIQFQNNGVVDDSQLPKDRFSAERLKGVDSTLKIQPAKLEDSAVYLCASSSLAGQYEQYFGPGTRLTVT.

The chain links TRBV10-3 to TRBJ2-7, with 8 bases aligning to TRBD2. Trimming cost V 11 bases and J 5 bases; bases outside gene matches: 8. CDR1 is ENHRY and CDR2 is SYGVKD in the germline V gene. The CDR3 totals 12 residues. The CDR3 spells CAVRGGENEQYF. CDR3 DNA sequence: TGTGCCGTCCGGGGGGGGGAAAACGAGCAGTACTTC.

The CDR3 nucleotides read TGTGCCAGCAGTTTACAGGGAGGGAGTCGGAACATTCAGTACTTC. Translation gives CASSLQGGSRNIQYF. The chain uses TRBV27 and TRBJ2-4; 7 bases align to TRBD2. Germline CDR1 and CDR2: MNHEY and SMNVEV (reference sequence). CDR3 length: 15 residues. The junction had 8 bases not matched to a gene; V was cut back by 2 bases and J by 7 bases.

The chain employs TRBV3-1 (or the pseudogene TRBV3-2) and TRBJ1-2; 12 nucleotides match TRBD1. The CDR3 runs 16 residues. V lost 2 bases, J lost 8 bases, and 9 bases stayed unmatched. Germline CDR1 is LGHDT and CDR2 is YNNKEL (reference sequence). CDR3 DNA: TGTGCCAGCAGCCAATCGCCGGGACAGGGGGCAGTAGGCTACACCTTC. Translated: CASSQSPGQGAVGYTF.

The chain employs TRBV12-5 and TRBJ1-5; perhaps TRBD1 as D (6 bases). V was pared by 0 bases and J by 2 bases, with 14 bases between. The CDR3 is 17 residues long. In germline, CDR1 is LGHNT, CDR2 FRNRAP. The CDR3 bases are TGTGCTAGTGGTTTGGTACGGGAAGGGGGTGGCAATCAGCCCCAGCATTTT. It codes for CASGLVREGGGNQPQHF.